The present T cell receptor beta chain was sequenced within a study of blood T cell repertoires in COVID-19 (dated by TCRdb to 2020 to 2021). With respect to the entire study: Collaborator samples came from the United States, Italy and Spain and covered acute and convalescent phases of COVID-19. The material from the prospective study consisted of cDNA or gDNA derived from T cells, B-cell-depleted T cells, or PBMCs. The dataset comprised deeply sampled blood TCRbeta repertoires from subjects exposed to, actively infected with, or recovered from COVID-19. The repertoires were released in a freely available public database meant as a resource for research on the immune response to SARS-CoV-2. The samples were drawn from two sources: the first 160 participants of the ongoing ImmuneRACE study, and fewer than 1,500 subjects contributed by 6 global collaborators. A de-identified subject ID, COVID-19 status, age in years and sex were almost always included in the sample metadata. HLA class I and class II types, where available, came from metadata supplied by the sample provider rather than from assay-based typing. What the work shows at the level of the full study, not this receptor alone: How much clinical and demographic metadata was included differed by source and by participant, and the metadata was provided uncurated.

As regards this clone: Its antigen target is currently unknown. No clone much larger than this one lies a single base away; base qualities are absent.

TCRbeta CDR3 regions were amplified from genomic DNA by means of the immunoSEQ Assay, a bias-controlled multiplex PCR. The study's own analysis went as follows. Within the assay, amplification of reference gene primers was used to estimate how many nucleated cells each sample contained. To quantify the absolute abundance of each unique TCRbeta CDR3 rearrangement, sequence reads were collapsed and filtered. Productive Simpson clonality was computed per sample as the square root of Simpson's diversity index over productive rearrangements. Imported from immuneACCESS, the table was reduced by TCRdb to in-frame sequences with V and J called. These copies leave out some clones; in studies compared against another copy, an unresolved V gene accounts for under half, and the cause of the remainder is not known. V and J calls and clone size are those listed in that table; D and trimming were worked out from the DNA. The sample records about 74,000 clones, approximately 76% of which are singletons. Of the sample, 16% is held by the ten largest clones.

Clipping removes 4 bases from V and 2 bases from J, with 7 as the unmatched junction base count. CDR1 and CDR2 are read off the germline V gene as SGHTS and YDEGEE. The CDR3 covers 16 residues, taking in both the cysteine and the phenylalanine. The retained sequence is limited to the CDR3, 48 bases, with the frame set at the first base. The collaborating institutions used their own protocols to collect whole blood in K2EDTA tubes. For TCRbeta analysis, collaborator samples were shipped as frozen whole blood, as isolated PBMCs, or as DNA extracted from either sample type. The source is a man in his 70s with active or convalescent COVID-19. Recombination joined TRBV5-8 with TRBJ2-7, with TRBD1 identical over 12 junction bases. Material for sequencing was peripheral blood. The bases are TGTGCCAGCAGCGGGGGGACAGGGGGCGCCGCCTACGAGCAGTACTTC. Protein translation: CASSGGTGGAAYEQYF.